This TCR beta chain is from a study of tissue T cells after allogeneic stem cell transplantation. Study-level findings and limits: Within patients, tissue anatomy strongly shaped TCR repertoire composition. Limitations included a small, clinically heterogeneous cohort and limited sampling depth. Only a limited share of tissue TCRs appeared in blood or spleen.

Note on this clone: Its specificity is not known.

The CDR3 spans 13 residues. Trimming removed 6 bases at V and 4 bases at J, with 12 bases between. Germline V gene sequence: CDR1 SGHAT, CDR2 FQDESV (reference sequence). Data came from immunoSEQ multiplex PCR; TCRdb stores just in-frame clones and leaves some out. Among about 5,300 clones listed, roughly 69% were seen once. Retrospectively chosen non-transplant comparators had other cancers and at least five gastrointestinal samples, without known gastrointestinal disease. This sample comprised tissue from the colon, obtained at autopsy. This chain connects TRBV11-1 to TRBJ1-2; D is ambiguous. This receptor was identified in a female donor aged 60 or older with lung cancer. CDR3 amino acids: CASRGESFYGYTF. The DNA of the CDR3 is TGTGCCAGCAGGGGAGAGTCCTTCTATGGCTACACCTTC.